The rows below give T cell receptor beta chains drawn from one sample of a study of CD8 T cells in ankylosing spondylitis. TCRdb re-called the 5' RACE reads with MiXCR, one entry per CDR3 protein. The table lists about 500,000 distinct CDR3 sequences, less than 6% of them singletons. The sample taken for sequencing was blood, either unsorted or a sorted T cell fraction (not recorded which). Receptors were obtained from a male donor with ankylosing spondylitis. Both conserved end residues are part of each CDR3. A D gene is named only where the DNA matches it firmly. Expanded clones get a size class; other rows say once, few or many, or leave the size out.

abundance: many
len: 14
v_gene: TRBV28
j_gene: TRBJ2-7
d_gene: -
CDR3nt: TGTGCCAGCTTAAGGGGGGACACCCGCTACGAGCAGTACTTC
CDR3aa: CASLRGDTRYEQYF

abundance: many
len: 16
v_gene: TRBV4-3
j_gene: TRBJ1-2
d_gene: -
CDR3nt: TGCGCCAGCAGCCAAGAGGGGGGCCCGGCTAACTATGGCTACACCTTC
CDR3aa: CASSQEGGPANYGYTF

abundance: many
len: 15
v_gene: TRBV15
j_gene: TRBJ1-1
d_gene: -
CDR3nt: TGTGCCACCAGCAGAACTATCCAGGGAGGCACTGAAGCTTTCTTT
CDR3aa: CATSRTIQGGTEAFF

abundance: many
len: 16
v_gene: TRBV15
j_gene: TRBJ2-1
d_gene: -
CDR3nt: TGTGCCACCAGCAGAGTCGCCGCCCCCGCCTACAATGAGCAGTTCTTC
CDR3aa: CATSRVAAPAYNEQFF

abundance: many
len: 15
v_gene: TRBV9
j_gene: TRBJ1-3
d_gene: -
CDR3nt: TGTGCCAGCAGCGCCCAACTCTACTCTGGAAACACCATATATTTT
CDR3aa: CASSAQLYSGNTIYF

abundance: many
len: 15
v_gene: TRBV14
j_gene: TRBJ2-2
d_gene: -
CDR3nt: TGTGCCAGCAGCCCGGGGCCTCTGAACACCGGGGAGCTGTTTTTT
CDR3aa: CASSPGPLNTGELFF

abundance: many
len: 12
v_gene: TRBV29-1
j_gene: TRBJ1-1
d_gene: TRBD1
CDR3nt: TGCAGCGTGGGACAGATCGGGGCTGAAGCTTTCTTT
CDR3aa: CSVGQIGAEAFF

abundance: many
len: 16
v_gene: TRBV20-1
j_gene: TRBJ2-7
d_gene: TRBD2
CDR3nt: TGCAGTGCTAGAGGCACAGAGAGCGGGATCGGCGACGAGCAGTACTTC
CDR3aa: CSARGTESGIGDEQYF

abundance: -
len: 14
v_gene: TRBV20-1
j_gene: TRBJ2-7
d_gene: -
CDR3nt: TGCAGTGCTCGCGGGGGACAAAACCTTGGCGAGCAGTACTTC
CDR3aa: CSARGGQNLGEQYF

abundance: many
len: 14
v_gene: TRBV7-2
j_gene: TRBJ2-1
d_gene: -
CDR3nt: TGTGCCAGCAGCAGTTCACCAGCCTACAATGAGCAGTTCTTC
CDR3aa: CASSSSPAYNEQFF

abundance: many
len: 14
v_gene: TRBV12-3/TRBV12-4
j_gene: TRBJ2-7
d_gene: TRBD1
CDR3nt: TGTGCCAGCAGTTTCTGGGACAGGGACAACGAGCAGTACTTC
CDR3aa: CASSFWDRDNEQYF

abundance: many
len: 14
v_gene: TRBV20-1
j_gene: TRBJ1-1
d_gene: -
CDR3nt: TGCAGTGCCAGCAACTCTCCAGGCTGGCCTGAAGCTTTCTTT
CDR3aa: CSASNSPGWPEAFF

abundance: many
len: 13
v_gene: TRBV4-3
j_gene: TRBJ1-5
d_gene: -
CDR3nt: TGCGCCAGCAGCCAAGATTTACCCTCGCCCCAGCATTTT
CDR3aa: CASSQDLPSPQHF

abundance: many
len: 15
v_gene: TRBV6-5
j_gene: TRBJ2-7
d_gene: -
CDR3nt: TGTGCCAGCATGTTTAGGAAAGGTATAGCCTACGAGCAGTACTTC
CDR3aa: CASMFRKGIAYEQYF

abundance: many
len: 14
v_gene: TRBV5-1
j_gene: TRBJ1-1
d_gene: -
CDR3nt: TGCGCCAGCAGCTTGTATCAGGGGTCCACTGAAGCTTTCTTT
CDR3aa: CASSLYQGSTEAFF

abundance: -
len: 17
v_gene: TRBV11-2
j_gene: TRBJ2-2
d_gene: TRBD2
CDR3nt: TGTGCCAGCAGCGCCGGTTTGGGCGGGGGGTACACCGGGGAGCTGTTTTTT
CDR3aa: CASSAGLGGGYTGELFF

abundance: many
len: 14
v_gene: TRBV27
j_gene: TRBJ1-2
d_gene: TRBD1
CDR3nt: TGTGCCAGCAGTTGGACAGGGGGTCTCTATGGCTACACCTTC
CDR3aa: CASSWTGGLYGYTF

abundance: many
len: 15
v_gene: TRBV27
j_gene: TRBJ2-1
d_gene: -
CDR3nt: TGTGCCAGCAGCCCCCTCGATGGGGGGCCCTTTGAGCAGTTCTTC
CDR3aa: CASSPLDGGPFEQFF

abundance: many
len: 12
v_gene: TRBV20-1
j_gene: TRBJ2-4
d_gene: -
CDR3nt: TGCAGTGCTACCCCCGGGTTCGGCATTCAGTACTTC
CDR3aa: CSATPGFGIQYF

abundance: many
len: 15
v_gene: TRBV7-2
j_gene: TRBJ2-7
d_gene: -
CDR3nt: TGTGCCAGCAGCTTAGAGTTATTGGATACCTACGAGCAGTACTTC
CDR3aa: CASSLELLDTYEQYF

abundance: many
len: 12
v_gene: TRBV25-1
j_gene: TRBJ1-1
d_gene: -
CDR3nt: TGTGCCAGCAGTGAGCAAGGAGCTGAAGCTTTCTTT
CDR3aa: CASSEQGAEAFF

abundance: many
len: 16
v_gene: TRBV5-1
j_gene: TRBJ1-2
d_gene: -
CDR3nt: TGCGCCAGCAGCCATCTCTCGGGGCAAATTAACTATGGCTACACCTTC
CDR3aa: CASSHLSGQINYGYTF

abundance: many
len: 11
v_gene: TRBV29-1
j_gene: TRBJ2-1
d_gene: -
CDR3nt: TGCAGCGGGAGCTCCTACAATGAGCAGTTCTTC
CDR3aa: CSGSSYNEQFF

abundance: -
len: 13
v_gene: TRBV30
j_gene: TRBJ2-7
d_gene: TRBD2
CDR3nt: TGTGCCTGGAGTGTACTTCCGGGGGGCGAGCAGTACTTC
CDR3aa: CAWSVLPGGEQYF

abundance: many
len: 14
v_gene: TRBV29-1
j_gene: TRBJ2-7
d_gene: -
CDR3nt: TGCAGCGTTGATACGGGGCATTTCTCCTACGAGCAGTACTTC
CDR3aa: CSVDTGHFSYEQYF

abundance: many
len: 15
v_gene: TRBV10-3
j_gene: TRBJ1-2
d_gene: -
CDR3nt: TGTGCCATCAACCCCGACAACAGGCTGAACTATGGCTACACCTTC
CDR3aa: CAINPDNRLNYGYTF

abundance: many
len: 12
v_gene: TRBV9
j_gene: TRBJ1-2
d_gene: TRBD1
CDR3nt: TGTGCCAGCTGGGACAGTAACTATGGCTACACCTTC
CDR3aa: CASWDSNYGYTF

abundance: many
len: 16
v_gene: TRBV4-2
j_gene: TRBJ2-2
d_gene: TRBD2
CDR3nt: TGTGCCAGCAGCCAAGTCCTACTAGCGGGACCCGGGGAGCTGTTTTTT
CDR3aa: CASSQVLLAGPGELFF

abundance: many
len: 17
v_gene: TRBV9
j_gene: TRBJ2-6
d_gene: TRBD2
CDR3nt: TGTGCCAGCAGCGTAGTGGGGGAGGGGTCTGGGGCCAACGTCCTGACTTTC
CDR3aa: CASSVVGEGSGANVLTF

abundance: many
len: 13
v_gene: TRBV10-3
j_gene: TRBJ2-3
d_gene: -
CDR3nt: TGTGCCATCAGTCAGGGCCACACAGATACGCAGTATTTT
CDR3aa: CAISQGHTDTQYF

abundance: many
len: 15
v_gene: TRBV25-1
j_gene: TRBJ1-1
d_gene: -
CDR3nt: TGTGCCAGCAGTGCGTTGGACTGGAAAAACACTGAAGCTTTCTTT
CDR3aa: CASSALDWKNTEAFF

abundance: many
len: 18
v_gene: TRBV25-1
j_gene: TRBJ2-3
d_gene: -
CDR3nt: TGTGCCAGCAGTGACTCTCCGGGCAAGGGGCTCCACACAGATACGCAGTATTTT
CDR3aa: CASSDSPGKGLHTDTQYF